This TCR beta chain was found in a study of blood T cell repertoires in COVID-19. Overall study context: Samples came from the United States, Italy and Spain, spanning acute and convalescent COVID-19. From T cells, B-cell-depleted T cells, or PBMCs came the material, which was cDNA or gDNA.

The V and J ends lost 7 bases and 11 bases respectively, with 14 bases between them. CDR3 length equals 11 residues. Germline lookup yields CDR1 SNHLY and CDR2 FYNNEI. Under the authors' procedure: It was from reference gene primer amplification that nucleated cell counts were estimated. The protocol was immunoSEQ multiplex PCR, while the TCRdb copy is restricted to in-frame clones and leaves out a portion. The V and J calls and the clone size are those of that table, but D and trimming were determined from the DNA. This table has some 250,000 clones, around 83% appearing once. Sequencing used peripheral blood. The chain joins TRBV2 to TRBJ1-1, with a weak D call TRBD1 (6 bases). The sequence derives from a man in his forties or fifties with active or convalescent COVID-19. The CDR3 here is CASNPQGQAFF. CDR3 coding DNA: TGTGCCAGCAACCCGCAGGGGCAGGCTTTCTTT.